The rows below give T cell receptor beta chains drawn from one sample of a study of T cell repertoires in cytomegalovirus infection. Their antigens are not known. TCRdb reprocessed the reads with MiXCR, giving one entry per CDR3 protein. Among some 700,000 distinct CDR3 sequences listed, around 30% were seen once. The sample consisted of cultured PBMCs, taken from culture after CMV antigen stimulation. These receptors came from a human donor in good health (CMV status not recorded). Some clones in this sample may be carry-over from other donors' samples. Both conserved end residues are part of each CDR3.

j_call v_call cdr3_aa
TRBJ1-1 TRBV5-4 CASSTGQNMNTEAFF
TRBJ2-7 TRBV29-1 CSVLIVERDEQYF
TRBJ2-7 TRBV7-2 CASSIQSTLGSYEQYF
TRBJ2-7 TRBV6-5 CASSLSGLPGLQPEQYF
TRBJ2-7 TRBV28 CASGRGTHSYEQYF
TRBJ1-2 TRBV20-1 CSATKGGQASYGYTF
TRBJ1-2 TRBV6-1 CASTRQNYGYTF
TRBJ1-1 TRBV7-8 CASSPNRDTEAFF
TRBJ2-5 TRBV7-9 CASSLLGTGKETQYF
TRBJ2-3 TRBV5-4 CASSLGLDRTDTQYF
TRBJ2-1 TRBV7-8 CASSRLHSYNEQFF
TRBJ2-3 TRBV12-3/TRBV12-4 CASGEGSNTDTQYF
TRBJ2-7 TRBV12-3/TRBV12-4 CASKRQGASYEQYF
TRBJ1-1 TRBV27 CATSGGDPNTEAFF